Each of the 10 T cell receptor beta chains below was sequenced from the same sample in a study of OX40 agonist ivuxolimab in advanced cancers. Method: immunoSEQ multiplex PCR; TCRdb's copy keeps in-frame clones and lacks some. The sample has approximately 76,000 clones; 85% are singletons. The sequences come from CD4+ or CD8+ T cells sorted from blood, collected in a trial of the OX40 agonist ivuxolimab. The receptors were gathered from an adult with an advanced solid tumor such as melanoma, head and neck, liver or kidney cancer.

The rearrangement links TRBV7-8 to TRBJ1-2; unclear D gene. Trimming pared 5 bases from V and 1 base from J, leaving 20 bases between. Germline V gene data show CDR1 as SGHVS and CDR2 as FQNEAQ. The CDR3 is 17 residues long. CDR3 sequence: CASSPREGSLINYGYTF. The CDR3 coding sequence is TGTGCCAGCAGCCCCAGAGAGGGCTCTCTAATTAACTATGGCTACACCTTC.

This clone was seen a few times. The CDR3 protein is CASSHEWRPDSPLHF. The CDR3 region has the DNA TGCGCCAGCAGCCACGAATGGAGGCCTGATTCACCCCTCCACTTT. The V gene is TRBV4-3, the J gene TRBJ1-6; D is unresolved. V shed 3 bases and J shed 8 bases, with 14 bases lying between them. The CDR3 spans 15 residues. Germline V gives CDR1 LGHNA, CDR2 YSLEER.

A word on this clone: A junction boundary mismatches the germline segment, possibly from a read error. The chain carries TRBV2 and TRBJ1-5, with D hard to call. CDR1 and CDR2 (germline): SNHLY, FYNNEI. The CDR3 sequence is 13 residues long. The DNA for the CDR3 is TGTGCCAGCACTGAATCCTCACACCAGCCCCAGCATTTT. It is translated as CASTESSHQPQHF.

The V and J genes are TRBV7-6 and TRBJ2-5; weak D call: TRBD2 (6 bases). This CDR3 has 13 residues. Per the germline V gene, CDR1 is SGHVS and CDR2 is FNYEAQ. The V end lost 3 bases, the J end lost 4 bases, and 9 bases lay between the germline ends. CDR3 coding DNA: TGTGCCAGCAGCTTCACGGGGGTAGAGACCCAGTACTTC. Its protein is CASSFTGVETQYF.

The rearrangement links TRBV7-2 to TRBJ1-5; 7 bases map to TRBD1. V lost 2 bases to trimming and J lost 7 bases; unmatched junction nucleotides: 5. The CDR3 contains 14 residues. Germline CDR1 reads SGHTA; CDR2 reads FQGNSA. The chain's CDR3 is CASSLRQGMQPQHF. DNA for the CDR3: TGTGCCAGCAGCTTAAGACAGGGCATGCAGCCCCAGCATTTT.

The chain joins TRBV19 to TRBJ1-4, with D unresolved. Germline CDR1 is LNHDA and CDR2 is SQIVND (reference sequence). Trimming cost V 2 bases and J 0 bases, with 10 bases left between them. This CDR3 region has 16 residues. For the CDR3, the DNA is TGTGCCAGTAGTATAAGAACGACTGCAACTAATGAAAAACTGTTTTTT. This sequence encodes CASSIRTTATNEKLFF.

This rearrangement joins TRBV5-1 to TRBJ1-5; TRBD1 is a possible D gene (5 bases). CDR3 length equals 16 residues. The ends were cut back, 0 bases at V and 2 bases at J, with 12 bases in the middle. CDR1 is SGHRS, CDR2 YFSETQ, per germline. CDR3 residues: CASSLGDGMGNQPQHF. The DNA of the CDR3 is TGCGCCAGCAGCTTGGGGGACGGGATGGGCAATCAGCCCCAGCATTTT. Together with reference TRBV5-1 and TRBJ1-5, the CDR3 gives the full variable domain: KAGVTQTPRYLIKTRGQQVTLSCSPISGHRSVSWYQQTPGQGLQFLFEYFSETQRNKGNFPGRFSGRQFSNSRSEMNVSTLELGDSALYLCASSLGDGMGNQPQHFGDGTRLSIL.

V gene TRBV6-1 combines with J gene TRBJ1-4; perhaps TRBD1 as D (6 bases). Germline loops: CDR1 MNHNS, CDR2 SASEGT. V lost 6 bases and J lost 10, with 15 bases in between. CDR3 length equals 13 residues. The CDR3 DNA reads TGTGCCAGCAGGACAGCCCTAGGGGGAAAACTGTTTTTT. This codes for CASRTALGGKLFF.

This chain links TRBV6-1 with TRBJ2-7; the D is unclear. Trimming stripped 6 bases from V and 4 bases from J, with 4 bases between. This CDR3 has 10 amino acids. Germline loops: CDR1 MNHNS, CDR2 SASEGT. CDR3 residues: CASREYEQYF. In DNA form, the CDR3 reads TGTGCCAGCAGGGAGTACGAGCAGTACTTC.

J is TRBJ2-3 and V is TRBV14; D is unclear. Germline V gene sequence: CDR1 SGHDN, CDR2 FVKESK. The ends were cut back, 2 bases at V and 1 base at J, with 10 bases in the middle. The CDR3 spans 15 residues. Here the CDR3 DNA reads TGTGCCAGCAGCCAAAGGCCCAGCCGCACAGATACGCAGTATTTT. Protein sequence: CASSQRPSRTDTQYF.